A few counts support the clone carrying this TCR beta chain. No antigen is known for it. The data stem from a study of blood T cells in healthy people across ages. Each of the donors had approximately 10 milliliters of peripheral blood drawn into EDTA-treated Vacutainer tubes. Primed by a sample-barcoded 5' primer and a J-beta primer mix, a second PCR proceeded for about 6 to 12 cycles. From each sample, at least 2.5 million paired-end reads containing CDR3 were obtained. TCRdb processed the 5' RACE reads anew with MiXCR; each CDR3 protein has one entry. The sample records about 940,000 distinct CDR3 sequences, around 48% being singletons. The CDR3 contains 15 residues. The V end was cut by 0 bases, the J end by 6 bases, with 14 bases between. Germline V gene data show CDR1 as SGHDT and CDR2 as YYEEEE. Study observations and caveats: Diversity figures derived from one million T cells were judged to underestimate the true value. Naive CD4+ cells and diversity were both higher in long-lived donors than in aged donors.

The sequence was collected from a man aged 25-40 years in good health. The genes are TRBV5-6 and TRBJ2-3; possibly TRBD1 for D (6 bases). Material: blood. The chain's CDR3 is CASSLVQGQADTQYF. The CDR3 DNA reads as TGTGCCAGCAGCTTGGTACAGGGTCAGGCGGATACGCAGTATTTT.